One sample yielded the 7 T cell receptor beta chains listed below, sequenced in a study of Ad26.COV2.S vaccination and SARS-CoV-2 variants. Treatment denoted: 15 to 20 received Ad26.COV2.S at low or high dose, single or two shots; about 5 received placebo; per-sample allocation not given. After the first vaccine or placebo injection, samples were drawn on day 63. Here immunoSEQ multiplex PCR was the method, and the copy in TCRdb shows in-frame clones only, minus some. The sample carries roughly 350,000 clones, around 89% recorded once. Specimen: peripheral blood, collected in a trial of Ad26.COV2.S vaccine versus placebo. Receptors originate from a person between 18 and 65 years old who received the Ad26.COV2.S COVID-19 vaccine or a placebo.

The J gene is TRBJ1-1, the V gene TRBV27; D unresolved. Germline loops: CDR1 MNHEY, CDR2 SMNVEV (reference sequence). The ends were cut back, 3 bases at V and 0 bases at J, with 5 bases in the middle. The CDR3 covers 13 residues. The CDR3 region has the DNA TGTGCCAGCAGTTTCGGTCTGAACACTGAAGCTTTCTTT. This translates into CASSFGLNTEAFF.

V gene TRBV28 combines with J gene TRBJ2-3; D not resolved. V was cut by 7 bases and J by 2 bases, with 10 bases left in between. This CDR3 spans 13 amino acids. Germline CDR1 MDHEN, CDR2 SYDVKM. CDR3 sequence (DNA): TGTGCCAGCAACGAGGAGTTCACAGATACGCAGTATTTT. It translates to CASNEEFTDTQYF.

The gene calls are TRBV5-1 and TRBJ2-3, with no clear D. The CDR3 has 14 amino acids. The V end was cut by 1 base, the J end by 0 bases, with 6 bases between. Germline V gene data show CDR1 as SGHRS and CDR2 as YFSETQ. Here the CDR3 reads CASSLTISTDTQYF. Here the CDR3 DNA reads TGCGCCAGCAGCTTGACCATAAGCACAGATACGCAGTATTTT.

This clone showed up just once. This sequence joins TRBV19 and TRBJ1-5; weak D call: TRBD1 (5 bases). The length of the CDR3 is 15 residues. Germline V gene sequence: CDR1 LNHDA, CDR2 SQIVND (reference sequence). V dropped 6 bases and J dropped 3 bases, with 15 bases sitting between them. CDR3 loop: CASRKEWTNNQPQHF. CDR3 coding DNA: TGTGCCAGTAGAAAGGAGTGGACAAACAATCAGCCCCAGCATTTT.

The chain employs TRBV7-8 and TRBJ2-3, with D unresolved. V lost 1 base, J lost 3 bases, and 8 bases lay in between. Germline loops: CDR1 SGHVS, CDR2 FQNEAQ. CDR3 length: 14 amino acids. CDR3 amino acids: CASSLDDPTDTQYF. The CDR3 DNA reads as TGTGCCAGCAGCTTAGATGACCCAACAGATACGCAGTATTTT.

The V call is TRBV7-9, the J call TRBJ2-1, with D unresolved. Germline V lookup: CDR1 SEHNR, CDR2 FQNEAQ (reference sequence). Trimming shortened V by 1 base and J by 5 bases, and 15 bases separated the two germline ends. The CDR3 spans 16 residues. The CDR3: CASSLGSTTRDNEQFF. The DNA of the CDR3 is TGTGCCAGCAGCTTAGGAAGTACCACCCGCGACAATGAGCAGTTCTTC.

This chain connects TRBV2 to TRBJ2-7, with D possibly matching TRBD1 (5 bases). V was cut by 5 bases and J by 4 bases, with 9 bases left in between. This CDR3 is built from 12 residues. Germline V lookup: CDR1 SNHLY, CDR2 FYNNEI. This chain's CDR3 is CASSLQGYEQYF. The CDR3 DNA sequence: TGTGCCAGCAGTCTCCAGGGATACGAGCAGTACTTC.